This T cell receptor beta chain was recovered during a study of healthy donors' naive CD4 and CD8 T cells. Overall study context: All functional IMGT TCR alpha variants were covered by new primers. Findings of the study overall: Most V and J genes were reportedly biased between naive CD4+ and CD8+ cells. Positive CDR3 charge linked to CD4+ cells, negative to CD8+ cells. Bias from naive T cell homeostatic proliferation was not addressed.

This clonotype occurred a few times. Its antigen remains unidentified. Germline CDR1 is MNHEY and CDR2 is SVGEGT. CDR3 size: 13 residues. Trimming shortened V by 5 bases and J by 3 bases, and 8 bases separated the two germline ends. TCR libraries were built from approximately 520 ng of total RNA by linear amplification. TCRdb used MiXCR to reprocess the reads, holding one entry per CDR3 protein. The table has about 180,000 distinct CDR3 sequences, around three quarters seen once. The material sequenced was naive CD4+ and CD8+ T cells sorted from blood, pooled from several donors. V usage is TRBV6-2 or TRBV6-3 and J usage is TRBJ1-5; possible D gene TRBD1, 5 bases. The clonotype comes from a pool of human donors in good health; the sample pools cells from several healthy donors. The chain's CDR3 is CASSGGSNQPQHF. DNA for the CDR3: TGTGCCAGCAGTGGGGGATCCAATCAGCCCCAGCATTTT.